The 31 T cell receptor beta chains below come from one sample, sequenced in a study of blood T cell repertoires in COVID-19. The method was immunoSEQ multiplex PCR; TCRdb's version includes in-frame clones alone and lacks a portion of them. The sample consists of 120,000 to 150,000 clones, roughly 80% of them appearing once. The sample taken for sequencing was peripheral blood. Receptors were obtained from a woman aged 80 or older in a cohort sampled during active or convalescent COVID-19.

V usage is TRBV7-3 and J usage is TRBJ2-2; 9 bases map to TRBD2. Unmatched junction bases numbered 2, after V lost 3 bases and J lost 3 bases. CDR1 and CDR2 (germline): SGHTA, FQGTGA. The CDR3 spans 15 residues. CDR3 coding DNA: TGTGCCAGCAGCTTGCTAGCGGGGTACACCGGGGAGCTGTTTTTT. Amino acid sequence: CASSLLAGYTGELFF.

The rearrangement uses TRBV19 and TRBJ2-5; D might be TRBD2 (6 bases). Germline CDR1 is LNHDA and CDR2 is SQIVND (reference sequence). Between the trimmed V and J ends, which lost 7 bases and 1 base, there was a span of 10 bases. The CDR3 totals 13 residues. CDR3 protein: CASKEGTQETQYF. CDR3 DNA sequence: TGTGCCAGTAAGGAGGGCACCCAAGAGACCCAGTACTTC. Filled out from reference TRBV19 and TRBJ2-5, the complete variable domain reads DGGITQSPKYLFRKEGQNVTLSCEQNLNHDAMYWYRQDPGQGLRLIYYSQIVNDFQKGDIAEGYSVSREKKESFPLTVTSAQKNPTAFYLCASKEGTQETQYFGPGTRLLVL.

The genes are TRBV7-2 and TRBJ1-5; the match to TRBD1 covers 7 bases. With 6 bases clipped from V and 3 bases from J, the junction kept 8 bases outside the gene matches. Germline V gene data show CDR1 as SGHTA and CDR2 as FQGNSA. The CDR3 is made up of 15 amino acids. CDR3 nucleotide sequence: TGTGCCAGCAGTTCTCGGGACAGCTACAATCAGCCCCAGCATTTT. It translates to CASSSRDSYNQPQHF.

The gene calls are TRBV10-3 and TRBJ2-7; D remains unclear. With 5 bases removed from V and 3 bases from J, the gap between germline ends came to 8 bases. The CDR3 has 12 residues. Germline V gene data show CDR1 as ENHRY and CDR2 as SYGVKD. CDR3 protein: CAISTNHYEQYV. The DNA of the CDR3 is TGTGCCATCAGTACTAACCACTACGAGCAGTACGTC.

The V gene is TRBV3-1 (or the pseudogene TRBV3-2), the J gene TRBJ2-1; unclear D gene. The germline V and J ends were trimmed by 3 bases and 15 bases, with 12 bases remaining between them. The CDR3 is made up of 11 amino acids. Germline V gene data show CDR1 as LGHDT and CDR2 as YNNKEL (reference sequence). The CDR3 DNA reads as TGTGCCAGCAGCCAGAACACCTTACGGTTCTTC. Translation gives CASSQNTLRFF.

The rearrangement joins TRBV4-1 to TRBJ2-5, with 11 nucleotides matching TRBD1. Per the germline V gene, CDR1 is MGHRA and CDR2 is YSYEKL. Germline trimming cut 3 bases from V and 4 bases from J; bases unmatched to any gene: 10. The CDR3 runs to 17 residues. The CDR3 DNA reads TGCGCCAGCAGCCACCTGTTGGGGACAGGGGGAAGAGAGACCCAGTACTTC. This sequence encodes CASSHLLGTGGRETQYF.

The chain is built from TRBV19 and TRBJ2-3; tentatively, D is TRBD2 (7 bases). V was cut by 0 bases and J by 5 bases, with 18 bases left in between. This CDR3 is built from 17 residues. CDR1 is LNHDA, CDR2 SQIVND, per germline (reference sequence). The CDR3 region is CASSIDLPRGGRDTQYF. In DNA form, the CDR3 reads TGTGCCAGTAGTATAGATCTTCCTAGGGGGGGGCGAGATACGCAGTATTTT. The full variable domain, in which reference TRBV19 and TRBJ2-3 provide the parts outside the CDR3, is DGGITQSPKYLFRKEGQNVTLSCEQNLNHDAMYWYRQDPGQGLRLIYYSQIVNDFQKGDIAEGYSVSREKKESFPLTVTSAQKNPTAFYLCASSIDLPRGGRDTQYFGPGTRLTVL.

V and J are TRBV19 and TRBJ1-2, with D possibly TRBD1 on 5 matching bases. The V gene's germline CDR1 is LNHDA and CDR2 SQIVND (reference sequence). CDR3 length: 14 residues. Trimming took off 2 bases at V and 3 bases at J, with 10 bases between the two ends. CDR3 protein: CASSIQDTHYGYTF. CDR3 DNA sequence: TGTGCCAGTAGTATACAGGACACACACTATGGCTACACCTTC.

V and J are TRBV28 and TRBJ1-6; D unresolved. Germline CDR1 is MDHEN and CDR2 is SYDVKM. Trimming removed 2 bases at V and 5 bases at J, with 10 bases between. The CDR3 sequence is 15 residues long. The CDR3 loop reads CASSLDHTNNSPLHF. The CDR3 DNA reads TGTGCCAGCAGTTTAGATCACACAAATAATTCACCCCTCCACTTT.

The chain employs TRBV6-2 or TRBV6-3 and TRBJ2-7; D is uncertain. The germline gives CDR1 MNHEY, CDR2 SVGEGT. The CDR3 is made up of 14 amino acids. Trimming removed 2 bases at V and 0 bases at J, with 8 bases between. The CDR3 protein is CASSYTTSSYEQYV. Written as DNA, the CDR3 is TGTGCCAGCAGTTACACGACATCCTCCTACGAGCAGTACGTC.

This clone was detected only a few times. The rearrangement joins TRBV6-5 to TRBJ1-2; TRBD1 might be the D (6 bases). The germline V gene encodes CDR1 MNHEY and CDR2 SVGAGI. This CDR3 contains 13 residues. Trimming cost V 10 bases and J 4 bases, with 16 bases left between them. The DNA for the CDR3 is TGTGCCACCCCGGTGGGGGCGGGCTATGGCTACACCTTC. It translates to CATPVGAGYGYTF.

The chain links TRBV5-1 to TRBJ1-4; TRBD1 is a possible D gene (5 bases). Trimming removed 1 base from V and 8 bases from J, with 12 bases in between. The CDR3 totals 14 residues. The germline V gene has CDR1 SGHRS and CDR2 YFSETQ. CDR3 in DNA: TGCGCCAGCAGCTTGACAGGAGGGAGAGAAAAACTGTTTTTT. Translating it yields CASSLTGGREKLFF.

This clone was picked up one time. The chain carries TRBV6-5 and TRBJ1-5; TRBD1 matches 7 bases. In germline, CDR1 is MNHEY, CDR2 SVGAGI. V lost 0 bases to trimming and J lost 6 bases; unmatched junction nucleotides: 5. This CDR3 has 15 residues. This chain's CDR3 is CASSYSAGGRQPQHF. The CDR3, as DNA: TGTGCCAGCAGTTACTCAGCAGGGGGTCGTCAGCCCCAGCATTTT.

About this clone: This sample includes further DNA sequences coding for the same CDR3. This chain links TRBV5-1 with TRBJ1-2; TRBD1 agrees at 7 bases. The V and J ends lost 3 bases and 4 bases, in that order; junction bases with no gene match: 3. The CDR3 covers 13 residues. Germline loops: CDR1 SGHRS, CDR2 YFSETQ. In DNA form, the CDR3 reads TGCGCCAGCAGCTCCGGACAGGCCTATGGCTACACCTTC. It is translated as CASSSGQAYGYTF.

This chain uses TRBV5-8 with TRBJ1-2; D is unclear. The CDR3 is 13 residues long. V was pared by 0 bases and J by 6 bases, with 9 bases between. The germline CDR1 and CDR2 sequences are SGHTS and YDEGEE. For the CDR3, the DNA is TGTGCCAGCAGCTTGGACCTTCGCGATGGCTACACCTTC. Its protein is CASSLDLRDGYTF.

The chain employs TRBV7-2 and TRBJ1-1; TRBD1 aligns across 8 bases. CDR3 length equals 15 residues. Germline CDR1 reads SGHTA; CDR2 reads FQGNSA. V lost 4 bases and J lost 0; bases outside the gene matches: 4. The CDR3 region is CASSSQTGVNTEAFF. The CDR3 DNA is TGTGCCAGCAGCTCGCAGACAGGGGTGAACACTGAAGCTTTCTTT.

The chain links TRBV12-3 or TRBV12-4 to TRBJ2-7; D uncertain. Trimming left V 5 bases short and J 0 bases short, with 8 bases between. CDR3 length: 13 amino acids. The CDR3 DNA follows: TGTGCCAGCAGTCCCTTTCTCTCCTACGAGCAGTACTTC. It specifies CASSPFLSYEQYF.

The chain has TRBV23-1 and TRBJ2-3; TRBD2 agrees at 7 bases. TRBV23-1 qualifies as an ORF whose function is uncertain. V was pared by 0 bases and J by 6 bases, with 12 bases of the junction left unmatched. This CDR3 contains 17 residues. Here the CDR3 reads CASSQSLGGGQADTQYF. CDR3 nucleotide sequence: TGCGCCAGCAGTCAATCTTTGGGGGGAGGGCAAGCGGATACGCAGTATTTT.

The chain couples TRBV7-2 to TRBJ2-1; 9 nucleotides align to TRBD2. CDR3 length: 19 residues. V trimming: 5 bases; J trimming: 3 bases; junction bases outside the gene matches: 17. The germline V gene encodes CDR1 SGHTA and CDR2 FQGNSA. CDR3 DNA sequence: TGTGCCAGCAGCGCCCATTCGACTTCGGGCGGGGGGGGCTACAATGAGCAGTTCTTC. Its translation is CASSAHSTSGGGGYNEQFF.

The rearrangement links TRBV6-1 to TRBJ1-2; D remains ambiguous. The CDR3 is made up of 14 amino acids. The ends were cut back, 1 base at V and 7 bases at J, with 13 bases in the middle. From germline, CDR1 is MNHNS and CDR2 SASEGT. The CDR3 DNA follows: TGTGCCAGCAGTGAAGGGGCAGTCCTCGGTGGCTACACCTTC. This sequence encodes CASSEGAVLGGYTF.

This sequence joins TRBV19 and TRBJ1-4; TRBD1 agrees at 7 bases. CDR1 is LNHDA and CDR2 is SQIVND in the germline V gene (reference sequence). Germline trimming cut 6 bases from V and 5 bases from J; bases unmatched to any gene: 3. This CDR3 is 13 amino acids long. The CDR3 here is CASRDRNNEKLFF. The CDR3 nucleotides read TGTGCCAGTAGGGACAGGAACAATGAAAAACTGTTTTTT.

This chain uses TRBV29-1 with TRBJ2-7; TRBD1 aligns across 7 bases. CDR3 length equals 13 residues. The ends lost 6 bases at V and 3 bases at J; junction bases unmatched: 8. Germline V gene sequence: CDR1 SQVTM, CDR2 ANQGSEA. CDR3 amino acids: CSVETGHDYEQYF. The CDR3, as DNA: TGCAGCGTAGAGACAGGGCACGACTACGAGCAGTACTTC.

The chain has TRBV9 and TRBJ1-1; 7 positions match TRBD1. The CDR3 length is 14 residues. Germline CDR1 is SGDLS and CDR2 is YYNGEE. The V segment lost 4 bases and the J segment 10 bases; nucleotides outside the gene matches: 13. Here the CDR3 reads CASSPVDRVARAFF. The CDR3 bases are TGTGCCAGCAGCCCGGTTGACAGGGTAGCCAGAGCTTTCTTT.

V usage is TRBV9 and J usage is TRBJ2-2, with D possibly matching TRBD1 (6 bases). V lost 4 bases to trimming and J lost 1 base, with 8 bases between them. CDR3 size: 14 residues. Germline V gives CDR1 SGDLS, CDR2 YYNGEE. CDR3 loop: CASSTGQNTGELFF. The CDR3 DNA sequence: TGTGCCAGCAGCACGGGACAGAACACCGGGGAGCTGTTTTTT.

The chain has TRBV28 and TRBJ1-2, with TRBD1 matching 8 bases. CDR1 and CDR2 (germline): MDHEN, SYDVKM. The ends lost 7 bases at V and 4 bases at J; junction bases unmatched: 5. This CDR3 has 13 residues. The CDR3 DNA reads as TGTGCCAGCATCAACAGGGGGAGCTATGGCTACACCTTC. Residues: CASINRGSYGYTF.

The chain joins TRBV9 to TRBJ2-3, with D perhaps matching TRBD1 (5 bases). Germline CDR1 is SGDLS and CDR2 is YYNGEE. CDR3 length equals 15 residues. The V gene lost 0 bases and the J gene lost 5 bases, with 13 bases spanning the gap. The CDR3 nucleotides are TGTGCCAGCAGCGTAGGCCCCCAGGGCGGAGATACGCAGTATTTT. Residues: CASSVGPQGGDTQYF.

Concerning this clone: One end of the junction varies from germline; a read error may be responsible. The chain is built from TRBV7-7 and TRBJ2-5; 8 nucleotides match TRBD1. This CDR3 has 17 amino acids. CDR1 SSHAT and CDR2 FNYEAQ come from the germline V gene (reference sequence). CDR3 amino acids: CASSLVPRGRRQETQYF. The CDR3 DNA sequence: TGTGCTAGCAGCTTAGTGCCCAGGGGGCGCAGGCAAGAGACCCAGTACTTC.

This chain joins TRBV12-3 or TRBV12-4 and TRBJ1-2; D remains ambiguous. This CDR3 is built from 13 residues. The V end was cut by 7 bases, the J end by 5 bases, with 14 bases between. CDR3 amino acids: CASTTSGEYGYTF. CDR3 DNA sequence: TGTGCCAGCACCACTAGTGGAGAGTATGGCTACACCTTC.

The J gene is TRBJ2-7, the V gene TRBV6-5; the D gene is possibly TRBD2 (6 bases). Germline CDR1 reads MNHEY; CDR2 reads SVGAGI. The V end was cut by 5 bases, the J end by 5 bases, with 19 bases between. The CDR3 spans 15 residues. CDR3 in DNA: TGTGCCAGCAGTCAGTTCCTCCGGGGGAGAAACGAGCAGTACGTC. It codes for CASSQFLRGRNEQYV.

CDR3 nucleotides: TGTGCCACCAGCGAACCACCCGACAGGATCTACGAGCAGTACTTC. It encodes CATSEPPDRIYEQYF. The V gene is TRBV15, the J gene TRBJ2-7; TRBD1 might be the D (6 bases). V lost 5 bases and J 3 bases, leaving 17 bases between the germline ends. The CDR3 runs to 15 residues. Germline V gives CDR1 LNHNV, CDR2 YYDKDF (reference sequence).

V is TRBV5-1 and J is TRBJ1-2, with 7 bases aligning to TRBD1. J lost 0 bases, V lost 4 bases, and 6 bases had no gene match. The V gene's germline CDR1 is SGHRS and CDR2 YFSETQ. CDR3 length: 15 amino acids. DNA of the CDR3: TGCGCCAGCAGCGGGACAGTCCAAACTAACTATGGCTACACCTTC. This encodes CASSGTVQTNYGYTF.